The clone carrying this TCR beta chain was observed at least ten times. This entry belongs to a study of blood T cells in healthy people across ages. Germline V lookup: CDR1 SGHDT, CDR2 YYEEEE. V shed 4 bases and J shed 0 bases, with 10 bases lying between them. The CDR3 sequence is 14 residues long. Primers used in a second PCR of roughly 6 to 12 cycles were a sample-barcoded 5' primer and a J-beta primer mix. Each CDR3 protein is one row after TCRdb ran MiXCR on the 5' RACE reads. The profile shows 650,000 to 950,000 distinct CDR3 sequences, under 45% of them singletons. This chain connects TRBV5-6 to TRBJ1-1, with D possibly TRBD1 on 5 matching bases. The sample consisted of blood. This receptor was obtained from a man aged 55 to 70 in good health. The DNA for the CDR3 is TGTGCCAGCAGCCCAGGACACTTGAACACTGAAGCTTTCTTT. Translated, it gives CASSPGHLNTEAFF.